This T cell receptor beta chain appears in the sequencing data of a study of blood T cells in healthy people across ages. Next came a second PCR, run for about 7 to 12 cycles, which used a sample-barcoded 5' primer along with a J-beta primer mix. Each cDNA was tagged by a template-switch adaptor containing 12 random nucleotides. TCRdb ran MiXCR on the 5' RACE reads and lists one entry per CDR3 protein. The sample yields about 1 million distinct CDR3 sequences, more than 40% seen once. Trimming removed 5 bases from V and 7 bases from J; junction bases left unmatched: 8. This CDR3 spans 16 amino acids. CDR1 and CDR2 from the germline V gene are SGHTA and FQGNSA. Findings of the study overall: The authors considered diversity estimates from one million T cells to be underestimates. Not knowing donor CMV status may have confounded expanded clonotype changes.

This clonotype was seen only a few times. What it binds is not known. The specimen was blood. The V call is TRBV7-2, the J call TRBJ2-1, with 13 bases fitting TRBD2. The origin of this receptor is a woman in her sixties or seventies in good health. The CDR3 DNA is TGTGCCAGCAGCCCCTCGACTAGCGGGAGGATTAATGAGCAGTTCTTC. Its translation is CASSPSTSGRINEQFF.